These T cell receptor beta chains were read from a single sample in a study of cytomegalovirus exposure and HLA in healthy donors. Only in-frame clones appear in the TCRdb table, and some are missing; sequencing was by immunoSEQ multiplex PCR. The table records more than 150,000 clones, roughly four fifths of them present only once. The sample consisted of PBMCs. These receptor sequences come from a man in his fifties or sixties in good health and CMV-seronegative. Each CDR3 is given with its conserved first and last residue. Fields, in order: clone size, J gene, D gene, V gene, CDR3 DNA, CDR3 protein. D genes are given only for firm matches. The size field is filled for only some rows; it gives once, few, many or a size class.

.	TRBJ2-1	.	TRBV5-1	TGCGCCAGCAGCTGGCCGGGGAATGAGCAGTTCTTC	CASSWPGNEQFF
.	TRBJ1-6	.	TRBV25-1	TGTGCCAGCAGTGGAGGCCGGCAAAGCTCCTATAATTCACCCCTCCACTTT	CASSGGRQSSYNSPLHF
many	TRBJ1-1	.	TRBV6-6	TGTGCCAGCAGCCTACAGAGCACTGAAGCTTTCTTT	CASSLQSTEAFF
.	TRBJ1-4	TRBD1	TRBV27	TGTGCCAGCAGTTCCTCGACAGGGAACAATCTAAAACTGTTTTTT	CASSSSTGNNLKLFF
.	TRBJ2-7	TRBD1	TRBV7-9	TGTGCCAGCAGCTTGGGACAGGGCTTCTACGAGCAGTACTTC	CASSLGQGFYEQYF
once	TRBJ1-1	.	TRBV28	TGTGCCAGCACAAACAGGGCTGAAGCTTTCTTT	CASTNRAEAFF
.	TRBJ1-2	.	TRBV6-5	TGTGCCAGCACCGCGGCCGCCCCCTATGGCTACACCTTC	CASTAAAPYGYTF
.	TRBJ2-3	.	TRBV10-3	TGTGCCATCAGTCCAAGCGGAGCCCCTAGCACAGATACGCAGTATTTT	CAISPSGAPSTDTQYF
.	TRBJ2-7	.	TRBV5-1	TGCGCCAGCAGCCCGGGACATGAGGACGAGCAGTACTTC	CASSPGHEDEQYF
.	TRBJ2-2	TRBD1	TRBV2	TGTGCCAGCAGCCCACAGGGGGCGAGGGTCACCGGGGAGCTGTTTTTT	CASSPQGARVTGELFF
.	TRBJ2-6	TRBD2	TRBV19	TGTGCCAGTAGTATAAGCGTTTGGGCGGGAGAAAAGTCTGGGGCCAACGTCCTGACTTTC	CASSISVWAGEKSGANVLTF
.	TRBJ2-5	.	TRBV4-1	TGCGCCAGCAGCCGCGGTCCTCTTGAGACCCAGTACTTC	CASSRGPLETQYF
.	TRBJ1-1	.	TRBV15	TGTGCCACCAGCAGAGATGAGGGTACTGAAGCTTTCTTT	CATSRDEGTEAFF
.	TRBJ1-4	.	TRBV7-2	TGTGCCAGCAGCTTCTCAGGGGCTAATGAAAAACTGTTTTTT	CASSFSGANEKLFF
once	TRBJ2-5	TRBD1	TRBV18	TGTGCCAGCTCACTCTTCAAGCAGGGGGCAAAGGAGACCCAGTACTTC	CASSLFKQGAKETQYF
once	TRBJ2-5	TRBD1	TRBV19	TGTGCCAGTAGGGGACAGGCTCAAGAGACCCAGTACTTC	CASRGQAQETQYF
once	TRBJ1-3	TRBD1	TRBV25-1	TGTGCCAGCAGTGAGGGACAGTCCTTCTCTGGAAACACCATATATTTT	CASSEGQSFSGNTIYF
.	TRBJ2-5	TRBD1	TRBV4-2	TGTGCCAGCAGCCCGGGACAGGGGAAAGAGCAGTACTTC	CASSPGQGKEQYF
.	TRBJ2-3	TRBD2	TRBV19	TGTGCCAGTAGTTCCCGAAGGCGGGGGGCGGTAGATACGCAGTATTTT	CASSSRRRGAVDTQYF
.	TRBJ1-6	TRBD1	TRBV6-5	TGTGCCAGCAGTTACTTCGACAGGGGAGATTTCCACTTT	CASSYFDRGDFHF
.	TRBJ2-1	TRBD2	TRBV10-1	TGCGCCAGCATACGAGCGGGATCTTGGGACAATGAGCAGTTCTTC	CASIRAGSWDNEQFF
.	TRBJ2-5	.	TRBV19	TGTGCCAGTACCCCGACAGGCCTTGGAGAGACCCAGTACTTC	CASTPTGLGETQYF
.	TRBJ1-5	.	TRBV5-1	TGCGCCAGCAGGGAGGGAACGGTAAGCAATCAGCCCCAGCATTTT	CASREGTVSNQPQHF
.	TRBJ2-5	.	TRBV6-5	TGTGCCAGCAGTTACCTAGAGACCCAGTACTTC	CASSYLETQYF
.	TRBJ2-2	TRBD2	TRBV7-7	TGTGCTAGCAGCTTAGAACTAGCGCTTAACACCGGGGAGCTGTTTTTT	CASSLELALNTGELFF
.	TRBJ2-7	TRBD1	TRBV6-1	TGTGCCAGCAGTGAAGAGTTCCCGGGGACAGGAACCTACGAGCAGTACTTC	CASSEEFPGTGTYEQYF
.	TRBJ2-5	TRBD1	TRBV5-1	TGCGCCAGCAGCTCAAAAACAGGGGCGGAGACCCAGTACTTC	CASSSKTGAETQYF
.	TRBJ2-2	TRBD2	TRBV6-5	TGTGCCAGCAGTTACGCGGGAGTCCCCCACGGGGAGCTGTTTTTT	CASSYAGVPHGELFF
.	TRBJ2-5	.	TRBV11-2	TGTGCCAGCAGCTCGGGATTACGAGAGACCCAGTACTTC	CASSSGLRETQYF
.	TRBJ2-7	.	TRBV7-6	TGTGCCAGCAGCCCAACGACAGGCTCCTACGAGCAGTACTTC	CASSPTTGSYEQYF
few	TRBJ2-5	TRBD2	TRBV4-3	TGCGCCAGCAGCCAAGATCGGGGGGGGGACGAGACCCAGTACTTC	CASSQDRGGDETQYF
.	TRBJ1-3	TRBD1	TRBV7-2	TGTGCCAGCAGCCTGCAGGGGGCCTCTGGAAACACCATATATTTT	CASSLQGASGNTIYF
.	TRBJ1-5	.	TRBV7-2	TGTGCCAGCAGCTTAGCATCAGGGGTATATAGCAATCAGCCCCAGCATTTT	CASSLASGVYSNQPQHF
.	TRBJ2-7	TRBD1	TRBV6-5	TGTGCCAGCTCCGGCACGCGGACAGGGGGCTCCGAGCAGTACTTC	CASSGTRTGGSEQYF
.	TRBJ2-7	TRBD1	TRBV27	TGTGCCAGCAGCTTCTTGGACAGGGGGGCCCGACTGCAGTACTTC	CASSFLDRGARLQYF
.	TRBJ1-4	.	TRBV10-3	TGTGCCATCAGTGACGGGGGAAGGGATGAAAAACTGTTTTTT	CAISDGGRDEKLFF
.	TRBJ2-2	.	TRBV7-2	TGTGCCAGCAGCTTAGCCTCTAGCGCCGGGGAGCTGTTTTTT	CASSLASSAGELFF
.	TRBJ1-2	.	TRBV9	TGTGCCAGCAGCAAAGAAGGACAGTCGGCCCGGGGCTACACCTTC	CASSKEGQSARGYTF
few	TRBJ1-2	TRBD1	TRBV4-3	TGCGCCAGCAGCTACGGGGACAGGGCGGTAGATGGCTACACCTTC	CASSYGDRAVDGYTF
.	TRBJ2-5	TRBD2	TRBV5-1	TGCGCCAGCAGCAGCGGGACTCCTGGGAGGGGAGAGACCCAGTACTTC	CASSSGTPGRGETQYF
once	TRBJ1-5	.	TRBV19	TGTGCCAGTAGTATCCAGGGCAGGGGCAATCAGCCCCAGCATTTT	CASSIQGRGNQPQHF
.	TRBJ2-7	.	TRBV9	TGTGCCAGCAGCGTTGGCCCAGGGGACCTCTCCCCCTACGAGCAGTACTTC	CASSVGPGDLSPYEQYF
.	TRBJ2-7	TRBD1	TRBV6-6	TGTGCCAGCAGTTACGGGACAGGGTACGAGCAGTACTTC	CASSYGTGYEQYF
.	TRBJ1-2	.	TRBV28	TGTGCCAGCAGTTTACAGGGGTTTAACTATGGCTACACCTTC	CASSLQGFNYGYTF
once	TRBJ2-5	TRBD2	TRBV5-1	TGCGCCAGCAGCTTGGCTAATAGCGGGAGACAAGAGACCCAGTACTTC	CASSLANSGRQETQYF
.	TRBJ2-3	.	TRBV29-1	TGCAGCGTTAGGAGGGCCGCAGATACGCAGTATTTT	CSVRRAADTQYF
.	TRBJ1-6	TRBD1	TRBV7-6	TGTGCCAGCAGCTCGCAGGGGGTTCTAGATTCACCCCTCCACTTT	CASSSQGVLDSPLHF
.	TRBJ2-7	TRBD1	TRBV14	TGTGCCAGCAGCCCTTGGACAGGGAAGTACGAGCAGTACTTC	CASSPWTGKYEQYF
few	TRBJ2-3	.	TRBV10-1	TGCGCCACCCCATGGCGGGGTAAGCCAGATACGCAGTATTTT	CATPWRGKPDTQYF
.	TRBJ2-2	TRBD2	TRBV7-2	TGTGCCAGCAGCTCAAGGACTAGCGGGGGGGGACGGGGTGGGGAGCTGTTTTTT	CASSSRTSGGGRGGELFF
.	TRBJ2-3	.	TRBV7-2	TGTGCCAGCAGCTTTCACTCTCTCGGGATCACAGATACGCAGTATTTT	CASSFHSLGITDTQYF
once	TRBJ1-1	.	TRBV5-1	TGCGCCAGCACCCGTACGCCCGGAGGTCGCTCGAACACTGAAGCTTTCTTT	CASTRTPGGRSNTEAFF
.	TRBJ1-4	TRBD1	TRBV5-1	TGCGCCAGCAGCAGGGGGCGAGAGGGTGAAAAACTGTTTTTT	CASSRGREGEKLFF